These 5 T cell receptor beta chains came from one sample sequenced in a study of blood T cells in healthy people across ages. The second PCR ran about 6 to 11 cycles with a sample-barcoded 5' primer and J-beta primers. TCRdb independently ran MiXCR on the 5' RACE reads; one entry per CDR3 protein. The sample lists 730,000 or so distinct CDR3 sequences; approximately 40% were seen once. The specimen sequenced was blood. These TCRs come from a man of 80 years or more in good health.

This clonotype was observed once. V and J are TRBV6-6 and TRBJ1-5, with 8 bases lining up with TRBD1. Per the germline V gene, CDR1 is MNHNY and CDR2 is SVGAGI (reference sequence). This CDR3 has 13 residues. Losses at the gene ends were 6 bases for V and 6 bases for J; bases not matched to a gene: 4. The CDR3 loop is CASRDREPQPQHF. The CDR3 DNA sequence: TGTGCCAGCAGGGACAGGGAGCCTCAGCCCCAGCATTTT.

With regard to this clonotype: At one end the junction does not follow the germline gene, possibly because of a read error. The chain employs TRBV20-1 and TRBJ2-7; 8 nucleotides match TRBD2. This CDR3 has 17 residues. Germline loops: CDR1 DFQATT, CDR2 SNEGSKA (reference sequence). CDR3 sequence: CSARDWVAGPKPYEQYF. In nucleotides, the CDR3 is TGCAGCGCTAGAGATTGGGTAGCGGGGCCCAAACCCTACGAGCAGTACTTC.

In its sample, this clonotype was seen many times. V gene TRBV20-1 combines with J gene TRBJ1-2; a weak D match, TRBD1 (5 bases). The CDR3 spans 13 residues. The germline V and J ends were trimmed by 0 bases and 7 bases, with 12 bases remaining between them. CDR1 DFQATT and CDR2 SNEGSKA come from the germline V gene (reference sequence). CDR3 nucleotides: TGCAGTGCTAGAGAGGGGGGATTCGTTGGCTACACCTTC. It codes for CSAREGGFVGYTF.

This rearrangement joins TRBV12-3 or TRBV12-4 to TRBJ2-3, with D uncertain. The CDR3 runs 15 residues. V lost 1 base, J lost 1 base, and 9 bases lay in between. CDR3 nucleotides: TGTGCCAGCAGTTTAGGGAGAGAAGGCACAGATACGCAGTATTTT. As protein: CASSLGREGTDTQYF.

On this clonotype: This may stem from a read error, because a much larger clone lies one nucleotide away. The gene calls are TRBV9 and TRBJ2-7; TRBD2 aligns across 9 bases. Germline trimming cut 4 bases from V and 5 bases from J; bases unmatched to any gene: 19. There are 18 residues in the CDR3. Germline V gives CDR1 SGDLS, CDR2 YYNGEE. CDR3 nucleotide sequence: TGTGCCAGCAGCCCATCCAGCGGGAGGTCCTACCACGAGAACGAGCAGTACTTC. Amino acid sequence: CASSPSSGRSYHENEQYF.